This TCR beta chain was obtained from a study of spatial heterogeneity in lung cancer. The overall study: For the average unique TCR and UMI combination, more than 9.5 occurrences appeared in raw reads.

V lost 7 bases, J lost 4 bases, and 17 bases lay in between. The CDR3 loop spans 16 amino acids. Germline lookup yields CDR1 MDHEN and CDR2 SYDVKM. Time point noted: sample taken at primary tumor resection. Whole RNA from tumor, nontumor lung or frozen PBMC was sequenced unsorted. The cohort: 65 to 80 early-stage, untreated non-small cell lung cancer patients. This clonotype was recorded many times. TCRdb recomputed calls from the 5' RACE reads with MiXCR, one row per CDR3 protein. The sample shows 4,600 or so distinct CDR3 sequences, roughly 27% of them seen only once. The sequencing here drew on PBMCs, taken at surgery. The source of this sequence is a male donor with early-stage non-small cell lung cancer. The chain employs TRBV28 and TRBJ1-6; D is possibly TRBD1 (5 bases). The CDR3 sequence is CASTSSRGPYNSPLHF. The CDR3, as DNA: TGTGCCAGCACCTCAAGTAGGGGACCATATAATTCACCCCTCCACTTT.